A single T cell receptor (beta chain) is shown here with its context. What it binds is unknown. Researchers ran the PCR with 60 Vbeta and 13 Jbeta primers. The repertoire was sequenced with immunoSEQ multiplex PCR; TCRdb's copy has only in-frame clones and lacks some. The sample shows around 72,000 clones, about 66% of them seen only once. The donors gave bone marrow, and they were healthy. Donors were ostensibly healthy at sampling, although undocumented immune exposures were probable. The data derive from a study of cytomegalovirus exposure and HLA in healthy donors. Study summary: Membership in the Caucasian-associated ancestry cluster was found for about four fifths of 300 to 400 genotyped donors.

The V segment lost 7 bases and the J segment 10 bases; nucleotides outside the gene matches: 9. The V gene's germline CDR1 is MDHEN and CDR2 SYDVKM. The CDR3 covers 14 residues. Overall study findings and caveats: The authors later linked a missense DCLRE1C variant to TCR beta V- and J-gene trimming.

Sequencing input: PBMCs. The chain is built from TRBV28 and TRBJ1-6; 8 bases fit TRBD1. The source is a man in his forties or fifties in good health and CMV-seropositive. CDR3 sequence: CASKSDRGRSPLHF. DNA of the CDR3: TGTGCCAGCAAGTCAGACAGGGGTCGGTCACCCCTCCACTTT.